This TCR beta chain was recovered during a study of CXCR3-negative and CXCR3-positive naive CD8 T cells. Study-wide results and caveats: Partially decreased CXCR3 expression was recorded after cryopreservation, and fresh PBMCs were used in most assays.

A word on this clonotype: Antigen unknown.

The TRB libraries of cDNA were built by UMI-labeled 5' RACE. No DNA is given; TCRdb re-called the 5' RACE reads and lists each CDR3 protein once. In all, the sample yields roughly 26,000 distinct CDR3 sequences. Specimen: naive CXCR3- CD8+ T cells from blood. Indicated subset: CD45RO-CCR7+CD27+CD95- naive CD8+ T cells lacking CXCR3 (TNR3-). This receptor was identified in a human donor in good health. Some clones in this sample may be carry-over from other donors' samples.

CDR3 residues: CASSAGESNEQFF. V and J are TRBV6-4 and TRBJ2-1; TCRdb outputs TRBD1, but without DNA this stays unchecked. This CDR3 is built from 13 residues. Germline V gene sequence: CDR1 MRHNA, CDR2 SNTAGT.